This T cell receptor (beta chain) is from a study of control samples from healthy donors and cancer patients. The V segment lost 1 base and the J segment 1 base; nucleotides outside the gene matches: 13. The CDR3 has 19 residues. CDR1 and CDR2 (germline): SGHAT, FQNNGV. The count of this clone is one. Profiled with immunoSEQ multiplex PCR; TCRdb holds only in-frame clones, not every one. The top ten hold 8.5% of the sample, which has about 150,000 clones, approximately 94% seen once. The J gene is TRBJ2-1, the V gene TRBV11-2; TRBD2 aligns across 7 bases. The origin of this receptor is a woman in her thirties or forties in good health. The material sequenced was blood. The CDR3 nucleotides read TGTGCCAGCAGCTTAGCCCCACCTAGCGGACTCCCTTCCTACAATGAGCAGTTCTTC. Its translation is CASSLAPPSGLPSYNEQFF.